This entry concerns a single T cell receptor (beta chain). Which antigen it targets is not known. Base qualities were left out, and no much larger clone turns up one base away. The junction shows trimming of 5 bases on V and 2 bases on J, and the gene matches do not reach 2 bases of it. The germline V gene provides CDR1 SGHRS and CDR2 YFSETQ. Its CDR3 holds 13 amino acids, cysteine through phenylalanine. The kept DNA is CDR3 alone, 39 bases in frame from the first base. Repertoires were sampled repeatedly over the course of chemoradiotherapy so that clonal expansion in the tumor microenvironment could be followed. The method was the immunoSEQ multiplex PCR assay. The table comes from immuneACCESS by way of TCRdb, which keeps in-frame sequences with V and J called. Part of the clones is missing from these tables; in studies checked, under half for an unresolved V gene and the rest for unknown reasons. The sample table records under 40,000 clones; about nine tenths of these occur just once. The ten largest clones capture 3.1% of the sample.

This sample is part of a study of chemoradiotherapy in HPV16-positive cancers (dated 2022 in TCRdb). Background for the entire study: Candidate HPV-specific T-cell clones and common TCR motifs were defined by functional T-cell assays performed on cells from a couple of HPV16-positive patients. The study asked whether T-cell immunity to the HPV oncoproteins E6 and E7 changes during chemoradiotherapy and whether this immunity affects survival. TCR repertoires from 86 patients with HPV-related cancers were then used to track the candidate HPV-specific TCRs and motifs. Broader findings and caveats from the paper: Only a couple of HPV16-positive patients were used to derive the functional definition of HPV-specific T cells, and the survival association was reported for HPV16-positive patients. In HPV16-positive patients, expansion of HPV-responsive T cells during chemoradiotherapy was associated with improved recurrence-free survival. Expansion of candidate HPV-specific clones and E7-related TCR motifs was observed in the tumor microenvironment during treatment, whereas no such expansion was observed for non-HPV-specific T cells.

The receptor was derived from a human donor with HPV-associated anogenital cancer. The chain joins TRBV5-1 to TRBJ2-7, and TRBD1 aligns with 9 junction nucleotides. This specimen was blood, taken from a patient who underwent chemoradiotherapy. CDR3 loop: CASRGQGTYEQYF. The sequence in DNA is TGCGCCAGCAGGGGACAGGGAACCTACGAGCAGTACTTC.